These 18 T cell receptor beta chains came from one sample sequenced in a study of blood T cell repertoires in COVID-19. Sequenced by immunoSEQ multiplex PCR; TCRdb stores in-frame clones only, minus some. This table holds tens of thousands of clones, 85% to 90% found once. Material: peripheral blood. The receptors shown here come from a man of 80 years or more in a cohort sampled during active COVID-19.

CDR3 coding DNA: TGCGCCAGCAGCCCGGGACAGGGGGCCGATACGCAGTATTTT. It specifies CASSPGQGADTQYF. The V and J genes are TRBV5-1 and TRBJ2-3; 12 bases map to TRBD1. Germline V lookup: CDR1 SGHRS, CDR2 YFSETQ. V shed 4 bases, J shed 6 bases, and the junction held 3 bases outside the gene matches. The CDR3 sequence is 14 residues long. The complete variable domain, with remaining parts taken from reference TRBV5-1 and TRBJ2-3, reads KAGVTQTPRYLIKTRGQQVTLSCSPISGHRSVSWYQQTPGQGLQFLFEYFSETQRNKGNFPGRFSGRQFSNSRSEMNVSTLELGDSALYLCASSPGQGADTQYFGPGTRLTVL.

V usage is TRBV2 and J usage is TRBJ1-6, with 9 bases lining up with TRBD1. The trim removed 6 bases at V and 0 bases at J, leaving 6 bases unmatched. Looked up from germline, CDR1 is SNHLY and CDR2 is FYNNEI. The CDR3 consists of 17 residues. The CDR3 loop is CASRGGQGSSYNSPLHF. The DNA of the CDR3 is TGTGCCAGCAGGGGGGGACAGGGAAGCTCCTATAATTCACCCCTCCACTTT.

This chain connects TRBV6-4 to TRBJ2-7, with unresolved D. The V end lost 7 bases, the J end lost 6 bases, and 7 bases lay between the germline ends. This CDR3 has 10 residues. Germline-derived CDR1 and CDR2 are MRHNA and SNTAGT. The CDR3 region has the DNA TGTGCCAGCATAGTCCCCGAGCAGTACTTC. Amino acids: CASIVPEQYF.

The chain joins TRBV10-3 to TRBJ2-3, with D tentatively TRBD1 (5 bases). Trimming removed 6 bases at V and 1 base at J, with 8 bases between. Germline CDR1 is ENHRY and CDR2 is SYGVKD. The CDR3 is made up of 13 amino acids. CDR3 DNA sequence: TGTGCCATCAGGGGGCTGCGCACAGATACGCAGTATTTT. This encodes CAIRGLRTDTQYF.

The CDR3 nucleotides read TGTGCCAGCAGCGTTGGGACTAGCGTTACCGGGGAGCTGTTTTTT. It specifies CASSVGTSVTGELFF. The chain combines TRBV3-1 (or the pseudogene TRBV3-2) with TRBJ2-2; 10 positions agree with TRBD2. The V and J ends lost 5 bases and 5 bases, in that order; junction bases with no gene match: 5. Germline V gene lookup returns CDR1 LGHDT and CDR2 YNNKEL (reference sequence). This CDR3 is 15 amino acids long.

The V call is TRBV29-1, the J call TRBJ1-4; 8 bases are a match to TRBD1. The length of the CDR3 is 14 residues. V was clipped by 6 bases and J by 3 bases; unmatched bases: 6. Per the germline V gene, CDR1 is SQVTM and CDR2 is ANQGSEA. CDR3: CSVTGTGPNEKLFF. CDR3 coding DNA: TGCAGCGTAACCGGGACAGGCCCTAATGAAAAACTGTTTTTT.

This sequence joins TRBV7-9 and TRBJ1-2; D remains unclear. The ends were cut back, 5 bases at V and 2 bases at J, with 6 bases in the middle. There are 12 residues in the CDR3. CDR1 and CDR2 (germline): SEHNR, FQNEAQ (reference sequence). CDR3 nucleotide sequence: TGTGCCAGCAGCCCTCAGAACTATGGCTACACCTTC. This encodes CASSPQNYGYTF.

V and J are TRBV28 and TRBJ2-7; D not resolved. Looked up from germline, CDR1 is MDHEN and CDR2 is SYDVKM. The CDR3 totals 8 residues. The CDR3 loop is CASDEQYV. The CDR3 bases are TGTGCATCCGACGAGCAGTACGTC.

Here the CDR3 DNA reads TGTGCCAGCTCATCGCGGGGTTGGGGACAGTCTAATGAAAAACTGTTTTTT. Protein sequence: CASSSRGWGQSNEKLFF. The rearrangement joins TRBV18 to TRBJ1-4; TRBD1 matches 7 bases. This CDR3 is 17 amino acids long. Germline CDR1 reads KGHSH; CDR2 reads LQKENI. J gave up 3 bases and V 5 bases, and 12 bases lay outside the gene matches.

V gene TRBV6-6 combines with J gene TRBJ2-1; TRBD1 matches 7 bases. The V gene end was trimmed by 6 bases and the J gene end by 6 bases; junction bases not matched to a gene: 5. The germline gives CDR1 MNHNY, CDR2 SVGAGI (reference sequence). CDR3 size: 13 residues. The CDR3 spells CASSRGQSNEQFF. CDR3 in DNA: TGTGCCAGCAGCAGGGGACAGTCCAATGAGCAGTTCTTC.

V usage is TRBV3-1 (or the pseudogene TRBV3-2) and J usage is TRBJ2-3, with D uncertain. Looked up from germline, CDR1 is LGHDT and CDR2 is YNNKEL (reference sequence). The V end was cut by 2 bases, the J end by 4 bases, with 13 bases between. This CDR3 spans 15 amino acids. This CDR3 is CASSQYTTEADTQYF. CDR3 sequence (DNA): TGTGCCAGCAGCCAATACACCACCGAAGCAGATACGCAGTATTTT.

V is TRBV10-3 and J is TRBJ1-1; no clear D. Germline CDR1 ENHRY, CDR2 SYGVKD. The CDR3 consists of 15 residues. With 8 bases removed from V and 0 bases from J, the gap between germline ends came to 16 bases. The CDR3 loop is CAIGSGFQLNTEAFF. The CDR3 DNA sequence: TGTGCCATCGGTTCAGGCTTTCAGCTGAACACTGAAGCTTTCTTT.

This rearrangement joins TRBV5-5 to TRBJ2-5; no clear D gene. The CDR3 loop spans 11 amino acids. Germline values: CDR1 SGHKS, CDR2 YYEKEE (reference sequence). The V end was cut by 4 bases, the J end by 3 bases, with 4 bases between. The CDR3 here is CASSPKETQYF. The CDR3 DNA follows: TGTGCCAGCAGCCCAAAAGAGACCCAGTACTTC.

The J gene is TRBJ1-6, the V gene TRBV6-5, with D perhaps matching TRBD1 (6 bases). Per the germline V gene, CDR1 is MNHEY and CDR2 is SVGAGI. There are 16 residues in the CDR3. V was trimmed by 2 bases and J by 6 bases, leaving 14 bases between them. CDR3 sequence reads: CASSYGGQVTNSPLHF. The CDR3 nucleotides read TGTGCCAGCAGTTACGGGGGACAAGTAACTAATTCACCCCTCCACTTT.

The genes are TRBV2 and TRBJ2-1; 16 positions match TRBD2. The germline V gene has CDR1 SNHLY and CDR2 FYNNEI. V shed 6 bases and J 12 bases; nucleotides not matched to a gene: 5. The CDR3 extends over 14 amino acids. The CDR3 region is CASRSGTSGGGQFF. In nucleotides, the CDR3 is TGTGCCAGCAGATCCGGGACTAGCGGGGGGGGGCAGTTCTTC.

The rearrangement joins TRBV9 to TRBJ1-3; D is perhaps TRBD1 (5 bases). CDR1 is SGDLS, CDR2 YYNGEE, per germline. Trimming shortened V by 3 bases and J by 0 bases, and 10 bases separated the two germline ends. The CDR3 runs 15 residues. In DNA form, the CDR3 reads TGTGCCAGCAGCGCCGACAGTGACTCTGGAAACACCATATATTTT. The encoded protein is CASSADSDSGNTIYF.

V usage is TRBV12-5 and J usage is TRBJ2-5; 7 bases align to TRBD1. The CDR3 totals 17 residues. In germline, CDR1 is LGHNT, CDR2 FRNRAP. V lost 1 base to trimming and J lost 5 bases; unmatched junction nucleotides: 13. The CDR3, as DNA: TGTGCTAGTGGTTTGGGACAGGGTAAACCATCCGGCGAGACCCAGTACTTC. Translating it yields CASGLGQGKPSGETQYF.

This chain links TRBV3-1 (or the pseudogene TRBV3-2) with TRBJ1-2; the match to TRBD1 covers 7 bases. With V trimmed by 4 bases and J by 7 bases, 12 bases remained unmatched. The germline V gene has CDR1 LGHDT and CDR2 YNNKEL (reference sequence). The CDR3 has 15 residues. CDR3 sequence reads: CASSPWTGDTIGYTF. The CDR3 coding sequence is TGTGCCAGCAGCCCTTGGACAGGAGATACGATTGGCTACACCTTC.